This is a list of T cell receptor beta chains from one sample in a study of CD8 T cells in ankylosing spondylitis. TCRdb ran MiXCR on the 5' RACE reads and lists one entry per CDR3 protein. The sample lists 100,000 to 150,000 distinct CDR3 sequences, around 8.5% occurring once. Sequencing input: blood, either unsorted or a sorted T cell fraction (not recorded which). These TCRs come from a male donor with ankylosing spondylitis or in good health (not recorded which). Both conserved end residues are part of each CDR3.

V: TRBV12-3/TRBV12-4
length: 17
J: TRBJ2-1
CDR3: CASSLGGLAGGYNEQFF

V: TRBV7-2
length: 15
J: TRBJ2-3
CDR3: CASSSPGQITDTQYF

V: TRBV5-1
length: 14
J: TRBJ2-1
CDR3: CASSPVRRYNEQFF

V: TRBV7-3
length: 15
J: TRBJ2-1
CDR3: CASSELAGEIDEQFF

V: TRBV29-1
length: 14
J: TRBJ2-5
CDR3: CSVDPMGGEETQYF

V: TRBV20-1
length: 15
J: TRBJ2-1
CDR3: CSAESESALYNEQFF

V: TRBV5-4
length: 13
J: TRBJ1-5
CDR3: CASSRDVNQPQHF

V: TRBV6-2/TRBV6-3
length: 14
J: TRBJ2-3
CDR3: CASVAGGNTDTQYF

V: TRBV3-1
length: 13
J: TRBJ1-1
CDR3: CASSQTINTEAFF

V: TRBV20-1
length: 15
J: TRBJ2-7
CDR3: CSARGANGRVDEQYF

V: TRBV20-1
length: 12
J: TRBJ1-1
CDR3: CSASIGNTEAFF

V: TRBV6-2/TRBV6-3
length: 16
J: TRBJ2-1
CDR3: CASSSVAGGYYNEQFF